This TCR beta chain was captured in a study of long-term antiretroviral therapy in people with HIV. The germline V gene encodes CDR1 SGHVS and CDR2 FQNEAQ. Trimming shortened V by 4 bases and J by 11 bases, and 12 bases separated the two germline ends. CDR3 length equals 12 residues. The study's findings and limits: Regardless of time point, clones expanded before ART dominated the repertoire. HIV repertoires showed narrower CDR3 length ranges than controls.

With regard to this clone: What it binds is not known.

Survey-level resolution applied to immunoSEQ assay v3.0. Repertoires were generated with immunoSEQ multiplex PCR, while TCRdb's copy carries only in-frame clones and drops some. In the table there are approximately 23,000 clones, more than 85% of which are singletons. Each contributor possessed a minimum of one pre-ART and a minimum of two post-ART PBMC samples. Samples held about 0.9-11 million cryopreserved PBMC, and DNA extraction followed. The chain employs TRBV7-8 and TRBJ1-5; D unclear. The receptor was isolated from a man between 40 and 49 years old with HIV. Material: unsorted PBMCs, obtained 2.7 years after starting antiretroviral therapy. This chain's CDR3 is CASSSSGRAQHF. CDR3 nucleotide sequence: TGTGCCAGCAGCTCGAGTGGGAGGGCCCAGCATTTT.